This TCR beta chain was obtained from a study of OX40 agonist ivuxolimab in advanced cancers. Turning to the study itself: Patients got intravenous ivuxolimab at 0.01 to 10 mg/kg every 2 weeks. General study points: Also present in some nonresponders was a low level of normalized T-cell clonal expansion. Expanded clones tended on average to be more numerous among CD8+ T cells than CD4+.

Sequencing was performed with immunoSEQ multiplex PCR; in TCRdb, only in-frame clones are kept and a portion is missing. The sample includes 65,000 to 75,000 clones, around 87% seen only once; the top ten take more than 3.5%. This CDR3 contains 15 residues. V lost 5 bases, J lost 5 bases, and 18 bases lay in between. Per the germline V gene, CDR1 is SGHTA and CDR2 is FQGNSA. The sampling schedule covered blood at baseline, cycle 4 day 1, and cycle 7 day 1. Details on this clone: What it recognizes is unknown.

The specimen comprised CD4+ or CD8+ T cells sorted from blood, sampled in a trial of the OX40 agonist ivuxolimab. This chain connects TRBV7-2 to TRBJ2-5; a possible D gene is TRBD1 (6 bases). This sequence originates from an adult with an advanced solid tumor such as melanoma, head and neck, liver or kidney cancer. The CDR3 region is CASSPRTDRWETQYF. The CDR3 nucleotides are TGTGCCAGCAGCCCCCGGACAGATCGGTGGGAGACCCAGTACTTC.